This T cell receptor beta chain is from a study of cytomegalovirus exposure and HLA in healthy donors. The PCR used 60 Vbeta and 13 Jbeta primers. The table came from immunoSEQ multiplex PCR; TCRdb's copy has only in-frame clones and leaves some out. The top ten hold more than 5% of the sample, which has about 180,000 clones, around 80% seen once. The V gene's germline CDR1 is SNHLY and CDR2 FYNNEI. The CDR3 loop spans 16 amino acids. Trimming at V came to 1 base and at J to 6 bases, leaving 6 bases not matched to a gene. Comment on this clone: Its antigen is not known.

Study-level results: TCR beta V- and J-gene trimming was later associated with a missense DCLRE1C variant.

Sequencing was carried out using PBMCs. This TCR was sampled from a man in his forties in good health and CMV-seronegative. The chain has TRBV2 and TRBJ2-3; 11 bases map to TRBD2. CDR3 loop: CASSEGASGGWDTQYF. In DNA form, the CDR3 reads TGTGCCAGCAGTGAAGGCGCTAGCGGGGGGTGGGATACGCAGTATTTT.